This T cell receptor (beta chain) appears in the sequencing data of a study of Ad26.COV2.S vaccination and SARS-CoV-2 variants. Study-wide background: The donor belonged to the COV1001 Ad26.COV2.S trial arm. The authors gave Ad26.COV2.S intramuscularly, either once or twice 56 days apart.

As regards this clone: Its antigen remains unidentified.

Some clones are missing from TCRdb's copy, which holds only in-frame ones; the method was immunoSEQ multiplex PCR. The table includes around 300,000 clones, under 90% detected once. The treatment here: 15 to 20 received Ad26.COV2.S at low or high dose, single or two shots; a few received placebo; per-sample allocation not given. Sampling was done on day 63 after the first vaccine or placebo injection. It was Wuhan-strain SARS-CoV-2 spike that the Ad26 vaccine vector expressed. Regarding the study as a whole: Researchers cautioned that TCR breadth and depth analyses may have underestimated total T cell responses.

The input for sequencing was peripheral blood, taken in a trial of Ad26.COV2.S vaccine versus placebo. The sequence derives from a person between 18 and 59 years old who received the Ad26.COV2.S COVID-19 vaccine or a placebo.

The CDR3 here is CASSPTPSTDTQYF. The CDR3 region has the DNA TGTGCCAGCAGTCCGACTCCGAGCACAGATACGCAGTATTTT. This chain joins TRBV6-5 and TRBJ2-3; D is unresolved. With 5 bases removed from V and 0 bases from J, the gap between germline ends came to 9 bases. The CDR3 spans 14 residues. CDR1 is MNHEY, CDR2 SVGAGI, per germline.